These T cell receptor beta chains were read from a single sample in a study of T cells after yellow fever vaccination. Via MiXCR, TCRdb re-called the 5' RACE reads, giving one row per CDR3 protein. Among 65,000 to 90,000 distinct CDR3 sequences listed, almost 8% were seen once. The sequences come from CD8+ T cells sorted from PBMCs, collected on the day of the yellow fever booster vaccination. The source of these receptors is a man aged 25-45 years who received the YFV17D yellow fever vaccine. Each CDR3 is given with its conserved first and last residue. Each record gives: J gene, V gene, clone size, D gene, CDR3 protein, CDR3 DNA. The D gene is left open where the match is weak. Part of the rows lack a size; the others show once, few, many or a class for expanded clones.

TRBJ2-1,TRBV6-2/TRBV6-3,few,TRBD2,CAAGGLAGDYNEQFF,TGTGCCGCGGGGGGGCTAGCGGGGGACTACAATGAGCAGTTCTTC
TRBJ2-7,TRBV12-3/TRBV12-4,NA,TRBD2,CASMAGGPNEQYF,TGTGCCAGCATGGCGGGAGGTCCGAACGAGCAGTACTTC
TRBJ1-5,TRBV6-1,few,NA,CASSPRGLNQPQHF,TGTGCCAGCAGTCCTCGCGGGCTCAATCAGCCCCAGCATTTT
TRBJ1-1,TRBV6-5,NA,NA,CASSYSNPGMNTEAFF,TGTGCCAGCAGTTACTCGAATCCAGGGATGAACACTGAAGCTTTCTTT
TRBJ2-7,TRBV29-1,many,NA,CSVDISHEQYF,TGCAGCGTTGACATTAGCCACGAGCAGTACTTC
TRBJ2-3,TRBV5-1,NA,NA,CASSLDTSGGAQYF,TGCGCCAGCAGCTTGGACACCTCCGGCGGAGCGCAGTATTTT
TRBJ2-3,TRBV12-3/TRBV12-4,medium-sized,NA,CASRSTDTQYF,TGTGCCAGCAGAAGCACAGATACGCAGTATTTT
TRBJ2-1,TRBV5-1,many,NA,CASSLMRGENEQFF,TGCGCCAGCAGCTTGATGCGGGGAGAAAATGAGCAGTTCTTC
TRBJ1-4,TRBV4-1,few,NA,CASSQAIGEIINEKLFF,TGCGCCAGCAGCCAAGCGATTGGGGAGATAATTAATGAAAAACTGTTTTTT
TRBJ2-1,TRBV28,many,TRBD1,CASSFLQGAVDNEQFF,TGTGCCAGCAGTTTTCTCCAGGGGGCGGTGGACAATGAGCAGTTCTTC
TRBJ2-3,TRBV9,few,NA,CANDWLSPSTDTQYF,TGTGCCAACGATTGGCTCTCCCCCAGCACAGATACGCAGTATTTT
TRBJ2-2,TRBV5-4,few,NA,CASSPPFETGELFF,TGTGCCAGCAGCCCTCCATTTGAGACCGGGGAGCTGTTTTTT
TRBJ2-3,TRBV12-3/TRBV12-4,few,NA,CASSFVEADTQYF,TGTGCCAGCAGTTTTGTTGAGGCAGATACGCAGTATTTT
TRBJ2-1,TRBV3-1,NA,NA,CASSLRDRRENEQFF,TGTGCCAGCAGCCTCCGGGACCGCAGGGAGAATGAGCAGTTCTTC
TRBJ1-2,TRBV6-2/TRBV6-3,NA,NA,CASSSLGLDGYTF,TGTGCCAGCAGTTCACTTGGCCTAGATGGCTACACCTTC
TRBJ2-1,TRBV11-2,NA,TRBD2,CASSNSERGAYNEQFF,TGTGCCAGCAGCAACTCGGAGCGGGGAGCCTACAATGAGCAGTTCTTC
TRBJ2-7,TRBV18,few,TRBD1,CASSPSPGTGMGTYEQYF,TGTGCCAGCTCACCGAGTCCCGGGACAGGGATGGGGACCTACGAGCAGTACTTC
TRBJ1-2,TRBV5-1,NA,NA,CASSADRETPGYTF,TGCGCCAGCAGCGCCGACAGAGAAACCCCTGGCTACACCTTC
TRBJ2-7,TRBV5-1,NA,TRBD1,CASSAGTGGVYEQYF,TGCGCCAGCAGCGCCGGGACAGGGGGGGTCTACGAGCAGTACTTC
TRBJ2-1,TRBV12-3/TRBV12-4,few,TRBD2,CASSLEGLAGDGSFF,TGTGCCAGCAGTTTAGAGGGACTAGCGGGAGATGGTTCGTTCTTC
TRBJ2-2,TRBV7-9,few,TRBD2,CASSLSVGGRYTGELFF,TGTGCCAGCAGCTTATCGGTCGGCGGGAGGTACACCGGGGAGCTGTTTTTT
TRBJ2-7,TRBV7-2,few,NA,CASSLAGGNEQYF,TGTGCCAGCAGCTTAGCCGGGGGTAACGAGCAGTACTTC
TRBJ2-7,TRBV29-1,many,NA,CSVVLGTATYEQYF,TGCAGCGTTGTCCTCGGGACGGCAACCTACGAGCAGTACTTC
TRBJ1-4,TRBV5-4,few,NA,CASSLETDTDEKLFF,TGTGCCAGCAGCCTGGAGACAGACACCGATGAAAAACTGTTTTTT
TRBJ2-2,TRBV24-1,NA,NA,CATSVRSRDTGELFF,TGTGCCACCAGTGTACGGAGCAGGGACACCGGGGAGCTGTTTTTT
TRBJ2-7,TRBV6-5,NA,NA,CASSYSNGGSYEQYF,TGTGCCAGCAGTTACTCGAATGGCGGATCCTACGAGCAGTACTTC
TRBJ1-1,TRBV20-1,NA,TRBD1,CRLQGAHTEAFF,TGCAGATTACAGGGGGCTCACACTGAAGCTTTCTTT
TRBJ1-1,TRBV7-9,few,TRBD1,CASQPRDRVMNTEAFF,TGTGCCAGCCAACCCCGGGACAGGGTCATGAACACTGAAGCTTTCTTT
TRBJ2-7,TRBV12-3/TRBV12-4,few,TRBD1,CASTLPGQGYEQYF,TGTGCCAGCACCCTCCCGGGACAGGGATACGAGCAGTACTTC
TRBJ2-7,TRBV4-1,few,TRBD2,CASSQGGSGRAVEQYF,TGCGCCAGCAGCCAAGGAGGTAGCGGGAGGGCCGTCGAGCAGTACTTC
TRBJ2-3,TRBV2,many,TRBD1,CASNWDRGEDTQYF,TGTGCCAGCAACTGGGACAGGGGCGAAGATACGCAGTATTTT
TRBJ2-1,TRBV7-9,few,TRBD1,CASSLAQGAYNEQFF,TGTGCCAGCAGCTTAGCTCAGGGGGCATACAATGAGCAGTTCTTC
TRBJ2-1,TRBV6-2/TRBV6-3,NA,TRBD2,CASTPDLREFTEQFF,TGTGCCAGCACCCCCGACCTGCGGGAGTTTACTGAGCAGTTCTTC
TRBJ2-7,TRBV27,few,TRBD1,CASSGSMGQLYEQYF,TGTGCCAGCAGTGGCAGCATGGGACAGCTCTACGAGCAGTACTTC
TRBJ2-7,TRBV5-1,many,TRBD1,CASSLDWTGVYEQYF,TGCGCCAGCAGCTTGGATTGGACAGGGGTCTACGAGCAGTACTTC
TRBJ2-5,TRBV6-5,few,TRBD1,CASNYFGTGTQETQYF,TGTGCCAGCAATTACTTTGGGACAGGGACACAAGAGACCCAGTACTTC
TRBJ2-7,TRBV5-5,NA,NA,CASSLIGPSYEQYF,TGTGCCAGCAGCTTGATAGGGCCCTCCTACGAGCAGTACTTC
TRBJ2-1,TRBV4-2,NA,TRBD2,CASSLTLPGLAGYNEQFF,TGTGCCAGCAGCCTAACACTCCCGGGACTAGCGGGGTACAATGAGCAGTTCTTC
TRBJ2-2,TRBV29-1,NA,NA,CSVEDPSSGGTGELFF,TGCAGCGTTGAAGACCCCTCGTCGGGTGGGACCGGGGAGCTGTTTTTT
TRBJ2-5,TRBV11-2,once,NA,CASSLSRGETQYF,TGTGCCAGCAGCTTATCACGGGGGGAGACCCAGTACTTC
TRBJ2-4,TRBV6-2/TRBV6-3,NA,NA,CASSPGFGGGLNIQYF,TGTGCCAGCTCCCCGGGGTTTGGCGGCGGATTAAACATTCAGTACTTC
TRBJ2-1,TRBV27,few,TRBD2,CASRGRGYNEQFF,TGTGCCAGCAGAGGGAGGGGATACAATGAGCAGTTCTTC
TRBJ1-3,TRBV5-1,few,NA,CASSLYEQGLSGNTIYF,TGCGCCAGCAGCCTTTACGAACAGGGCCTCTCTGGAAACACCATATATTTT
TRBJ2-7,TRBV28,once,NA,CASSEGPEQYF,TGTGCCAGCAGCGAGGGGCCTGAGCAGTACTTC
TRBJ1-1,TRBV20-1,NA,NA,CSARVRGRTVEAFF,TGCAGTGCTAGAGTCCGGGGGAGAACGGTGGAAGCTTTCTTT
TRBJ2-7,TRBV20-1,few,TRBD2,CSARNPLGTSGRAYEQYF,TGCAGTGCTAGAAACCCCCTAGGGACTAGCGGGAGGGCCTACGAGCAGTACTTC
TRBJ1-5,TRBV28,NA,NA,CASTLGPNQPQHF,TGTGCCAGCACCCTAGGTCCCAATCAGCCCCAGCATTTT
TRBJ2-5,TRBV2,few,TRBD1,CASRETGAVKETQYF,TGTGCCAGCAGAGAGACAGGGGCAGTCAAAGAGACCCAGTACTTC
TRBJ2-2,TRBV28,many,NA,CASGPGELFF,TGTGCCAGCGGACCCGGGGAGCTGTTTTTT
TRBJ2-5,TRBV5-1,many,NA,CASSFLDGPQETQYF,TGCGCCAGCAGCTTCTTGGATGGGCCCCAAGAGACCCAGTACTTC